What follows is one TCR beta chain and its context. What antigen it recognizes has not been identified. Base qualities are missing; no much larger clone stands one base away. The germline V gene specifies SNHLY as CDR1 and FYNNEI as CDR2. V is cut by 7 bases and J by 3 bases, and the space between the germline ends is 16 bases. The CDR3 contains 14 residues, cysteine and phenylalanine counted. The read is trimmed to its CDR3 DNA, 42 bases read in frame from base 1. For TCR beta library preparation, roughly 1.8 micrograms of genomic DNA was extracted from cryopreserved PBMCs. Longitudinal blood samples from CLL patients on ibrutinib monotherapy underwent high-throughput TCR beta sequencing. The patients took part in an open-label, single-center phase 2 trial of ibrutinib monotherapy. The data were taken from a study of cytotoxic CD8 clonotypes in ibrutinib-treated CLL (dated by TCRdb to about 2021). About the study as a whole: In this cohort, around 14 patients were treatment-naive and fewer than 13 were relapsed/refractory, while about 18 had unmutated IGHV. Responses were partial in approximately 24 patients and complete in 2; after median around 66 months follow-up, around 15 stayed in remission and roughly twelve progressed. Samples at response were collected after a median of about 11 months of treatment, with a range of about 6 to 40 months. An average of around 260,000 productive templates and about 100,000 productive rearrangements was obtained per sample. Cryopreserved peripheral blood mononuclear cells were obtained prior to treatment, at the time of response, and at either disease progression or sustained remission. All remission and progressive disease samples were collected while patients were still receiving ibrutinib. Longitudinal samples were available for about 30% of the 86 trial participants. Results the study describes overall, beyond this receptor: An increase in clonality was observed at ibrutinib response, with clonality remaining stable during sustained remission and falling back toward baseline at progression. Public clonotypes were rare and either shrank or stayed stable during treatment, and the rise in clonality at ibrutinib response reflected expansion of private clonotypes. At baseline, clonality was higher than in age-matched healthy donors and showed a strong correlation with circulating CD8+ T-cell counts. Sampling times were not matched between sustained-remission and progressing patients, and lymph node repertoires were not studied.

On a MiSeq, deep resolution sequencing aimed for a depth between 1 in 1 million and 1 in 200,000 T cells, with each clonotype covered 10x on average. The immunoSEQ hsTCRB Kit was used to generate the TCR beta libraries. The study's own analysis went as follows. The data were analyzed with ImmunoSEQ Analyzer and ImmunoSEQ Data Assistant, and V, D and J gene assignments followed IMGT definitions. Clonality was computed as one minus normalized Shannon entropy of productive rearrangement frequencies, ranging from 0 to 1. Public clonotype analysis was restricted to overrepresented clonotypes comprising at least 0.05% of each patient's repertoire. Repertoires from some twelve age-matched healthy donors in immuneACCESS were used as clonality controls. TCRdb's version of the immuneACCESS table is confined to in-frame rearrangements and falls short of the full clone set. An unresolved V gene accounts for under half of the shortfall where checked; the remainder is of unknown origin. V and J calls and clone size are those listed in that table; D and trimming were worked out from the DNA. The sample table records fewer than 400,000 clones; 60% to 80% of these occur just once. The ten biggest clones cover around 6.6% of the sample.

The sequence was obtained from a human donor with chronic lymphocytic leukemia. The chain uses TRBV2 and TRBJ2-7, with the D gene possibly TRBD1 or TRBD2, each one fitting 5 bases. The source was PBMCs, collected after 36 months of ibrutinib treatment. The sequence in DNA is TGTGCCAGCAACAAAGGGCAGGGACGCTACGAGCAGTACTTC. It encodes CASNKGQGRYEQYF. Reference TRBV2 and TRBJ2-7 proteins supply the regions before and after the CDR3; the full variable domain is: EPEVTQTPSHQVTQMGQEVILRCVPISNHLYFYWYRQILGQKVEFLVSFYNNEISEKSEIFDDQFSVERPDGSNFTLKIRSTKLEDSAMYFCASNKGQGRYEQYFGPGTRLTVT.